A single T cell receptor beta chain is shown here with its context. The antigen remains unidentified. This sample is part of a study of T cell responses to AZD1222 COVID-19 vaccine. General study results and limits: Of the AZD1222 recipients, only five to seven were seropositive at baseline.

Data came from immunoSEQ multiplex PCR; TCRdb stores just in-frame clones and leaves some out. The sample carries around 140,000 clones, approximately 85% recorded once. This sample comprised peripheral blood, obtained 28 days after the second dose of the MenACWY control vaccine. This TCR derives from an adult who received the MenACWY meningococcal vaccine as a control.

Here the CDR3 DNA reads TGTGCCACCAGCAGAGACAGGGGGCCCTACGAGCAGTACGTC. Encoded protein: CATSRDRGPYEQYV. The chain carries TRBV15 and TRBJ2-7, with 8 bases aligning to TRBD1. V shed 0 bases, J shed 2 bases, and the junction held 0 bases outside the gene matches. Germline V gene sequence: CDR1 LNHNV, CDR2 YYDKDF (reference sequence). CDR3 length equals 14 residues.